This entry lists 15 T cell receptor beta chains sequenced from one sample in a study of shared clonotypes between healthy human individuals. The assay was immunoSEQ multiplex PCR, and TCRdb's table has in-frame clones only and misses some. The sample contains 2 million to 2.5 million clones, 85% to 95% of which appear only once. Sequencing used naive CD4+ T cells from PBMCs. This sample's subset: CD45RA+ positively selected. The receptor source for this set is a man aged 18-30 years in good health. Some clones in this sample may be carry-over from other donors' samples.

J is TRBJ2-3 and V is TRBV11-2, with D unresolved. From germline, CDR1 is SGHAT and CDR2 FQNNGV. The CDR3 is 14 residues long. The V end lost 1 base, the J end lost 4 bases, and 9 bases lay between the germline ends. CDR3: CASSLGLQSDTQYF. In DNA form, the CDR3 reads TGTGCCAGCAGCTTAGGGTTACAGTCAGATACGCAGTATTTT.

The chain recombines TRBV9 with TRBJ2-3; 12 bases agree with TRBD2. The V segment lost 6 bases and the J segment 5 bases; nucleotides outside the gene matches: 10. The length of the CDR3 is 16 residues. Looked up from germline, CDR1 is SGDLS and CDR2 is YYNGEE. CDR3 in DNA: TGTGCCAGCACTAGGGGGGCTAGCGGGAGGGGAGATACGCAGTATTTT. Amino acid sequence: CASTRGASGRGDTQYF.

The chain recombines TRBV7-3 with TRBJ2-2; unclear D gene. The germline CDR1 and CDR2 sequences are SGHTA and FQGTGA. The CDR3 contains 15 residues. Between the trimmed V and J ends, which lost 1 base and 3 bases, there was a span of 9 bases. CDR3 coding DNA: TGTGCCAGCAGCTTAAGTGTCCATTACACCGGGGAGCTGTTTTTT. The encoded protein is CASSLSVHYTGELFF.

V is TRBV28 and J is TRBJ2-7, with 8 bases identical to TRBD2. The CDR3 consists of 15 residues. Germline CDR1 MDHEN, CDR2 SYDVKM. Germline trimming cut 6 bases from V and 1 base from J; bases unmatched to any gene: 8. The CDR3 DNA sequence: TGTGCCAGCAGGGTCGGCGGGAGGCCATCCTACGAGCAGTACTTC. Amino acids: CASRVGGRPSYEQYF.

The chain carries TRBV18 and TRBJ2-6, with 7 bases matching TRBD1. Germline loops: CDR1 KGHSH, CDR2 LQKENI. The V and J ends lost 1 base and 3 bases, in that order; junction bases with no gene match: 9. This CDR3 is 18 amino acids long. CDR3 coding DNA: TGTGCCAGCTCACCACGGACAGGTGCTTTGGGTGGGGCCAACGTCCTGACTTTC. Encoded protein: CASSPRTGALGGANVLTF. The whole variable domain, remainder taken from reference TRBV18 and TRBJ2-6, is NAGVMQNPRHLVRRRGQEARLRCSPMKGHSHVYWYRQLPEEGLKFMVYLQKENIIDESGMPKERFSAEFPKEGPSILRIQQVVRGDSAAYFCASSPRTGALGGANVLTFGAGSRLTVL.

This clone was seen only once. CDR3 protein: CASSPGSNEQFF. As DNA, the CDR3 is TGTGCCAGCAGCCCCGGGTCCAATGAGCAGTTCTTC. V and J are TRBV7-9 and TRBJ2-1; no firm D call. V lost 5 bases and J lost 6, with 8 bases in between. The germline V gene encodes CDR1 SEHNR and CDR2 FQNEAQ (reference sequence). This CDR3 comprises 12 residues.

The V and J genes are TRBV4-1 and TRBJ2-3; unclear D gene. The CDR3 totals 15 residues. Trimming took off 1 base at V and 0 bases at J, with 8 bases between the two ends. Germline CDR1 is MGHRA and CDR2 is YSYEKL. The CDR3 loop reads CASSQASPSTDTQYF. CDR3 in DNA: TGCGCCAGCAGCCAAGCATCCCCTAGCACAGATACGCAGTATTTT.

This CDR3 is CASSLERGISTDTQYF. The CDR3, as DNA: TGCGCCAGCAGCTTGGAACGCGGGATTAGCACAGATACGCAGTATTTT. V usage is TRBV5-1 and J usage is TRBJ2-3; possible D gene TRBD2, 6 bases. Germline loops: CDR1 SGHRS, CDR2 YFSETQ. CDR3 length: 16 residues. Trimming took 0 bases from V and 0 from J, leaving 11 bases between them.

The genes are TRBV27 and TRBJ2-7; D not resolved. The germline V gene has CDR1 MNHEY and CDR2 SMNVEV (reference sequence). The CDR3 contains 11 residues. Deletions cut 11 bases from V and 6 bases from J, with 14 bases between. The CDR3 region is CASQALGEQYF. The CDR3 bases are TGTGCCTCCCAGGCGCTAGGCGAGCAGTACTTC.

The chain uses TRBV7-9 and TRBJ2-7, with D hard to call. Germline loops: CDR1 SEHNR, CDR2 FQNEAQ (reference sequence). This CDR3 is built from 15 residues. V dropped 1 base and J dropped 3 bases, with 13 bases sitting between them. Here the CDR3 DNA reads TGTGCCAGCAGCTTAGTCCGTGGGGTTCTCTACGAGCAGTACTTC. This gives the protein CASSLVRGVLYEQYF.

The chain links TRBV7-3 to TRBJ1-1; D gene ambiguous. V was shortened by 5 bases and J by 6 bases, with 19 bases between the two germline ends. The CDR3 is 15 amino acids. Looked up from germline, CDR1 is SGHTA and CDR2 is FQGTGA. As DNA, the CDR3 is TGTGCCAGCAGCCAATTAACGGGCGGGAGCTCTGAAGCTTTCTTT. Its translation is CASSQLTGGSSEAFF.

The rearrangement joins TRBV5-4 to TRBJ2-5; the D gene could be TRBD1 or TRBD2 (5 bases each). This CDR3 is 14 amino acids long. V was cut by 4 bases and J by 5 bases, with 15 bases left in between. The germline V gene has CDR1 SGHNT and CDR2 YYREEE (reference sequence). The CDR3 loop reads CASSPGRDRETQYF. CDR3 coding DNA: TGTGCCAGCAGCCCTGGTCGGGACCGGGAGACCCAGTACTTC. Looking up the rest from reference TRBV5-4 and TRBJ2-5 gives the full variable domain: ETGVTQSPTHLIKTRGQQVTLRCSSQSGHNTVSWYQQALGQGPQFIFQYYREEENGRGNFPPRFSGLQFPNYSSELNVNALELDDSALYLCASSPGRDRETQYFGPGTRLLVL.

V usage is TRBV23-1 and J usage is TRBJ1-1; D might be TRBD1 (5 bases). TRBV23-1 is filed as an ORF, its function uncertain. The CDR3 extends over 14 amino acids. V lost 3 bases and J lost 1, with 9 bases in between. The CDR3 DNA follows: TGCGCCAGCAGTCAGACGGGGGAGAACACTGAAGCTTTCTTT. Protein: CASSQTGENTEAFF.

The J gene is TRBJ1-4, the V gene TRBV7-2; TRBD1 is a possible D gene (5 bases). This CDR3 is built from 14 residues. V lost 3 bases, J lost 5 bases, and 10 bases lay in between. Per germline, CDR1 SGHTA and CDR2 FQGNSA. The CDR3 region is CASSFSGANEKLFF. In nucleotides, the CDR3 is TGTGCCAGCAGCTTTTCTGGGGCGAATGAAAAACTGTTTTTT.

The V and J genes are TRBV5-6 and TRBJ2-2; D not certain. Per germline, CDR1 SGHDT and CDR2 YYEEEE. The CDR3 is 16 amino acids. Trimming pared 3 bases from V and 4 bases from J, leaving 16 bases between. CDR3 bases: TGTGCCAGCAGCTCCTCGGAGAGTAGACCCACCGGGGAGCTGTTTTTT. It specifies CASSSSESRPTGELFF.